This passage covers 18 T cell receptor beta chains from one sample sequenced in a study of OX40 agonist ivuxolimab in advanced cancers. This table comes from immunoSEQ multiplex PCR, and its TCRdb copy is limited to in-frame clones, with some not included. This table has fewer than 75,000 clones, about 87% appearing once. This sample comprised CD4+ or CD8+ T cells sorted from blood, obtained in a trial of the OX40 agonist ivuxolimab. The receptors stem from an adult with an advanced solid tumor such as melanoma, head and neck, liver or kidney cancer.

The chain carries TRBV21-1 and TRBJ1-5; TRBD1 reflects the table's D call only, with no check against the DNA. TRBV21-1 is a pseudogene. The CDR3 contains 13 residues. CDR3 sequence reads: CASSPQGDQPQHF. As DNA, the CDR3 is TGTGCCAGCAGCCCCCAGGGGGATCAGCCCCAGCATTTT.

The rearrangement uses TRBV7-2 and TRBJ2-6; TRBD1 is a possible D gene (5 bases). The CDR3 extends over 15 amino acids. Trimming cost V 5 bases and J 0 bases, with 8 bases left between them. The germline gives CDR1 SGHTA, CDR2 FQGNSA. The chain's CDR3 is CASSADSSGANVLTF. Here the CDR3 DNA reads TGTGCCAGCAGCGCCGACAGCTCTGGGGCCAACGTCCTGACTTTC.

CDR3 residues: CSGGTSRSQNSNEQFF. The DNA for the CDR3 is TGCAGCGGCGGGACTAGCAGGTCCCAAAATTCCAATGAGCAGTTCTTC. This chain connects TRBV29-1 to TRBJ2-1, with TRBD2 matching 9 bases. Trimming cost V 7 bases and J 6 bases; bases outside gene matches: 16. This CDR3 comprises 16 residues. From germline, CDR1 is SQVTM and CDR2 ANQGSEA.

J is TRBJ1-4 and V is TRBV7-8, with no clear D. This CDR3 is 14 amino acids long. Germline values: CDR1 SGHVS, CDR2 FQNEAQ. Trimming left V 5 bases short and J 5 bases short, with 12 bases between. CDR3 sequence (DNA): TGTGCCAGCAGCCCCGGGCAGACGAATGAAAAACTGTTTTTT. Protein product: CASSPGQTNEKLFF. Filled out from reference TRBV7-8 and TRBJ1-4, the complete variable domain reads GAGVSQSPRYKVAKRGQDVALRCDPISGHVSLFWYQQALGQGPEFLTYFQNEAQLDKSGLPSDRFFAERPEGSVSTLKIQRTQQEDSAVYLCASSPGQTNEKLFFGSGTQLSVL.

The chain employs TRBV14 and TRBJ2-7; no reliable D call. Looked up from germline, CDR1 is SGHDN and CDR2 is FVKESK. V lost 6 bases to trimming and J lost 2 bases, with 11 bases between them. There are 13 residues in the CDR3. In nucleotides, the CDR3 is TGTGCCAGCAGAGGCAGTTTCGCCTACGAGCAGTACTTC. This translates into CASRGSFAYEQYF.

This clone was recorded a few times. The chain has TRBV10-2 and TRBJ2-3, with 8 nucleotides matching TRBD1. The CDR3 has 13 amino acids. V lost 5 bases and J lost 6; bases outside the gene matches: 4. Germline V gives CDR1 WSHSY, CDR2 SAAADI. CDR3 protein: CASSTTGADTQYF. For the CDR3, the DNA is TGCGCCAGCAGTACGACAGGGGCGGATACGCAGTATTTT.

The chain employs TRBV28 and TRBJ2-1; D is possibly TRBD1 (5 bases). Between the trimmed V and J ends, which lost 4 bases and 12 bases, there was a span of 16 bases. Germline V lookup: CDR1 MDHEN, CDR2 SYDVKM. The CDR3 loop spans 13 amino acids. For the CDR3, the DNA is TGTGCCAGCAGTTCACTCTACAGGAAGGGGCAGTTCTTC. Encoded protein: CASSSLYRKGQFF.

This chain joins TRBV9 and TRBJ2-3; D gene unclear. Trimming removed 0 bases at V and 14 bases at J, with 19 bases between. The germline V gene encodes CDR1 SGDLS and CDR2 YYNGEE. CDR3 length: 14 residues. CDR3 loop: CASSVEAKPTLWYF. The CDR3 DNA is TGTGCCAGCAGCGTAGAAGCTAAACCTACCCTATGGTATTTT.

The V and J genes are TRBV28 and TRBJ2-6, with 8 bases identical to TRBD1. The germline CDR1 and CDR2 sequences are MDHEN and SYDVKM. This CDR3 contains 15 residues. V shed 9 bases, J shed 0 bases, and the junction held 4 bases outside the gene matches. As DNA, the CDR3 is TGTGCCAGTCGGACAGGGAGCTCTGGGGCCAACGTCCTGACTTTC. Translating gives CASRTGSSGANVLTF.

The chain recombines TRBV28 with TRBJ1-2; 7 bases align to TRBD1. This CDR3 has 14 residues. The germline V gene has CDR1 MDHEN and CDR2 SYDVKM. V dropped 1 base and J dropped 5; count of bases not matched to a gene: 4. In DNA, the CDR3 is TGTGCCAGCAGTTTATCCAGGGGGGGGTATGGCTACACCTTC. Protein sequence: CASSLSRGGYGYTF.

As DNA, the CDR3 is TGTGCCAGCAGCTTACAAGCGGGTCCGGTTGAGCAGTTCTTC. This codes for CASSLQAGPVEQFF. This chain links TRBV7-2 with TRBJ2-1; possibly TRBD2 for D (6 bases). The V and J ends lost 2 bases and 9 bases respectively, with 14 bases between them. This CDR3 is built from 14 residues. Germline values: CDR1 SGHTA, CDR2 FQGNSA.

J is TRBJ2-7 and V is TRBV28; possible D gene TRBD1, 6 bases. The length of the CDR3 is 12 residues. The V gene's germline CDR1 is MDHEN and CDR2 SYDVKM. V gave up 9 bases and J gave up 6 bases, with 15 bases separating them. The DNA of the CDR3 is TGTGCCAGTACACAGGGAAACGGCGAGCAGTACTTC. Protein sequence: CASTQGNGEQYF. Full variable domain (outside the CDR3, taken from reference TRBV28 and TRBJ2-7): DVKVTQSSRYLVKRTGEKVFLECVQDMDHENMFWYRQDPGLGLRLIYFSYDVKMKEKGDIPEGYSVSREKKERFSLILESASTNQTSMYLCASTQGNGEQYFGPGTRLTVT.

The V call is TRBV7-8, the J call TRBJ2-1, with 9 bases fitting TRBD1. CDR3 length: 15 residues. The V segment lost 5 bases and the J segment 9 bases; nucleotides outside the gene matches: 11. Germline CDR1 SGHVS, CDR2 FQNEAQ. The CDR3 reads CASSLRDRVLIEQFF. CDR3 bases: TGTGCCAGCAGCCTTCGGGACAGGGTATTAATTGAGCAGTTCTTC. Supplemented by reference TRBV7-8 and TRBJ2-1, the full variable domain reads GAGVSQSPRYKVAKRGQDVALRCDPISGHVSLFWYQQALGQGPEFLTYFQNEAQLDKSGLPSDRFFAERPEGSVSTLKIQRTQQEDSAVYLCASSLRDRVLIEQFFGPGTRLTVL.

J is TRBJ1-1 and V is TRBV14; D is undetermined. V was clipped by 5 bases and J by 3 bases, with 10 bases between them. The CDR3 spans 13 residues. Germline loops: CDR1 SGHDN, CDR2 FVKESK. The CDR3 here is CASSVYRDTEAFF. CDR3 DNA: TGTGCCAGCAGCGTATACAGAGACACTGAAGCTTTCTTT.

The CDR3 reads CASSWRGGLGVDEQYF. CDR3 bases: TGTGCCAGCAGCTGGCGCGGGGGTTTGGGAGTCGACGAGCAGTACTTC. This sequence joins TRBV5-6 and TRBJ2-7; 7 positions match TRBD2. CDR1 and CDR2 (germline): SGHDT, YYEEEE. The length of the CDR3 is 16 residues. Losses at the gene ends were 3 bases for V and 5 bases for J; bases not matched to a gene: 14. Looking up the rest from reference TRBV5-6 and TRBJ2-7 gives the full variable domain: DAGVTQSPTHLIKTRGQQVTLRCSPKSGHDTVSWYQQALGQGPQFIFQYYEEEERQRGNFPDRFSGHQFPNYSSELNVNALLLGDSALYLCASSWRGGLGVDEQYFGPGTRLTVT.

The chain carries TRBV2 and TRBJ1-1, with D perhaps TRBD1 (5 bases). The CDR3 length is 13 residues. Germline V lookup: CDR1 SNHLY, CDR2 FYNNEI. The ends were cut back, 6 bases at V and 4 bases at J, with 12 bases in the middle. The CDR3 region has the DNA TGTGCCAGCAGGACCGGGGCGAGCACTGAAGCTTTCTTT. Translated, it gives CASRTGASTEAFF.

The gene calls are TRBV19 and TRBJ1-5; tentative D call: TRBD1 (5 bases). The V end was cut by 6 bases, the J end by 4 bases, with 13 bases between. CDR3 length: 14 residues. Per the germline V gene, CDR1 is LNHDA and CDR2 is SQIVND (reference sequence). The CDR3 sequence is CASSAGSWNQPQHF. As DNA, the CDR3 is TGTGCCAGTAGCGCAGGGAGCTGGAATCAGCCCCAGCATTTT.

This clone was found a few times. V and J are TRBV7-3 and TRBJ2-5, with D perhaps TRBD2 (6 bases). Germline V gene lookup returns CDR1 SGHTA and CDR2 FQGTGA. Trimming left V 5 bases short and J 4 bases short, with 20 bases between. The CDR3 runs to 16 residues. DNA of the CDR3: TGTGCCAGCAGCCCCGGCAGTGAAGGGCGGGGAGAGACCCAGTACTTC. Its translation is CASSPGSEGRGETQYF.